Presented here are 28 T cell receptor beta chains from one specimen sequenced in a study of shared clonotypes between healthy human individuals. TCRdb keeps only in-frame clones here, not all; method: immunoSEQ multiplex PCR. The sample shows millions of clones, around 95% of them seen only once. Sequencing used naive CD4+ T cells sorted from blood. Subset denoted: CD45RA+ positively selected. Receptors originate from a man aged 18 to 29 in good health.

V gene TRBV5-1 combines with J gene TRBJ1-1; 10 bases are shared with TRBD1. V lost 4 bases to trimming and J lost 0 bases; unmatched junction nucleotides: 3. From germline, CDR1 is SGHRS and CDR2 YFSETQ. This CDR3 is built from 15 residues. The CDR3 DNA follows: TGCGCCAGCAGCCACGGGACAGGGGTGAACACTGAAGCTTTCTTT. Translated, it gives CASSHGTGVNTEAFF.

The chain uses TRBV2 and TRBJ1-2, with D maybe TRBD1 (6 bases). CDR3 length: 15 residues. Per the germline V gene, CDR1 is SNHLY and CDR2 is FYNNEI. Trimming shortened V by 8 bases and J by 2 bases, and 18 bases separated the two germline ends. The CDR3 loop is CASPPKPDRNYGYTF. The DNA of the CDR3 is TGTGCCAGCCCTCCGAAGCCTGACAGGAACTATGGCTACACCTTC.

V and J are TRBV14 and TRBJ1-4; 9 bases line up with TRBD1. The CDR3 is 17 residues long. With 0 bases clipped from V and 6 bases from J, the junction kept 8 bases outside the gene matches. The germline CDR1 and CDR2 sequences are SGHDN and FVKESK. The CDR3 region is CASSQEIRGQGDEKLFF. DNA for the CDR3: TGTGCCAGCAGCCAAGAGATCCGGGGACAGGGCGATGAAAAACTGTTTTTT.

This sequence joins TRBV29-1 and TRBJ1-6; 11 bases are a match to TRBD1. CDR3 length equals 15 residues. The V and J ends lost 4 bases and 10 bases, in that order; junction bases with no gene match: 9. Germline-derived CDR1 and CDR2 are SQVTM and ANQGSEA. This CDR3 reads CSVAEGTGGGSPLHF. The CDR3 DNA sequence: TGCAGCGTTGCCGAAGGGACAGGGGGAGGATCACCCCTCCACTTT.

This rearrangement joins TRBV29-1 to TRBJ1-1; 7 bases map to TRBD1. With V trimmed by 5 bases and J by 1 base, 10 bases remained unmatched. This CDR3 contains 15 residues. Germline CDR1 is SQVTM and CDR2 is ANQGSEA. The CDR3 region is CSVSRGTATNTEAFF. The DNA of the CDR3 is TGCAGCGTTTCCCGAGGGACAGCCACGAACACTGAAGCTTTCTTT. The whole variable domain, filled in from reference TRBV29-1 and TRBJ1-1, reads SAVISQKPSRDICQRGTSLTIQCQVDSQVTMMFWYRQQPGQSLTLIATANQGSEATYESGFVIDKFPISRPNLTFSTLTVSNMSPEDSSIYLCSVSRGTATNTEAFFGQGTRLTVV.

CDR3 sequence reads: CASSLDGGTSGEQFF. The DNA of the CDR3 is TGTGCCAGCAGCTTAGACGGCGGGACATCTGGGGAGCAGTTCTTC. V and J are TRBV11-2 and TRBJ2-1, with D possibly called TRBD1 or TRBD2 (6 bases each). The CDR3 has 15 amino acids. Germline V gene data show CDR1 as SGHAT and CDR2 as FQNNGV. Trimming left V 0 bases short and J 10 bases short, with 16 bases between.

This chain joins TRBV9 and TRBJ2-3; possibly TRBD2 for D (5 bases). The V end was cut by 3 bases, the J end by 0 bases, with 11 bases between. The CDR3 loop spans 15 amino acids. In germline, CDR1 is SGDLS, CDR2 YYNGEE. The CDR3 nucleotides read TGTGCCAGCAGCGCGGACTCTGCCAGCACAGATACGCAGTATTTT. Its translation: CASSADSASTDTQYF.

V usage is TRBV2 and J usage is TRBJ2-7, with 10 bases lining up with TRBD2. Germline CDR1 reads SNHLY; CDR2 reads FYNNEI. V gave up 5 bases and J gave up 3 bases; unmatched junction bases: 4. The CDR3 extends over 14 amino acids. In DNA, the CDR3 is TGTGCCAGCAGTACCAGCGGGGGGGTCTACGAGCAGTACTTC. It codes for CASSTSGGVYEQYF.

This chain joins TRBV7-2 and TRBJ1-2; D ambiguous. There are 13 residues in the CDR3. Germline CDR1 SGHTA, CDR2 FQGNSA. The V end was cut by 1 base, the J end by 10 bases, with 13 bases between. The CDR3 bases are TGTGCCAGCAGCTTAGAAATGGGTCGGGTCTACACCTTC. Its translation: CASSLEMGRVYTF.

The chain uses TRBV30 and TRBJ1-6; no definite D call. This CDR3 has 12 amino acids. Germline CDR1 and CDR2: GTSNPN and SVGIG (reference sequence). V lost 5 bases and J lost 6, with 8 bases in between. CDR3: CAWRDFNSPLHF. CDR3 in DNA: TGTGCCTGGCGGGATTTTAATTCACCCCTCCACTTT.

This sequence joins TRBV19 and TRBJ2-7, with a possible D match to TRBD2 (6 bases). CDR3 length equals 10 residues. The germline V gene encodes CDR1 LNHDA and CDR2 SQIVND (reference sequence). The chain's CDR3 is CRDLSYEQYF. The CDR3, as DNA: TGTCGGGACTTGTCCTACGAGCAGTACTTC.

J is TRBJ2-7 and V is TRBV28; D might be TRBD1 or TRBD2, each matching 7 bases. CDR1 and CDR2 from the germline V gene are MDHEN and SYDVKM. V was clipped by 6 bases and J by 4 bases, with 16 bases between them. The CDR3 consists of 14 residues. CDR3: CASRGGTDRYEQYF. The CDR3 DNA sequence: TGTGCCAGCAGGGGGGGGACAGACCGATACGAGCAGTACTTC.

The CDR3 coding sequence is TGTGCCAGCAGTTACTCGAGTCAGGGGAACGAGCAGTACTTC. Its protein product is CASSYSSQGNEQYF. This chain links TRBV6-6 with TRBJ2-7; TRBD1 is a possible D gene (6 bases). The CDR3 loop spans 14 amino acids. The V gene's germline CDR1 is MNHNY and CDR2 SVGAGI (reference sequence). Trimming took 0 bases from V and 5 from J, leaving 11 bases between them.

This clone was seen just once. The genes are TRBV11-2 and TRBJ2-7; D is perhaps TRBD1 or TRBD2 (6 bases each). Germline CDR1 and CDR2: SGHAT and FQNNGV. The CDR3 consists of 16 residues. The V gene lost 4 bases and the J gene lost 2 bases, with 18 bases spanning the gap. CDR3 DNA sequence: TGTGCCAGCAGCTGGGACGGCGGAGGGGGGCCCTACGAGCAGTACTTC. This codes for CASSWDGGGGPYEQYF.

About this clone: Other DNA sequences of this sample code for an identical CDR3. This sequence joins TRBV6-5 and TRBJ2-7; D might be TRBD1 or TRBD2, each matching 7 bases. The CDR3 is made up of 13 amino acids. The germline V and J ends were trimmed by 6 bases and 1 base, with 10 bases remaining between them. Germline loops: CDR1 MNHEY, CDR2 SVGAGI. The CDR3 sequence is CASSQGGSYEQYF. The CDR3 nucleotides are TGTGCCAGCAGCCAGGGGGGGTCCTACGAGCAGTACTTC.

This sequence joins TRBV5-4 and TRBJ1-1, with D uncertain. V gave up 9 bases and J gave up 0 bases, with 24 bases separating them. The length of the CDR3 is 17 residues. Germline assignment: CDR1 SGHNT and CDR2 YYREEE (reference sequence). CDR3: CAITAGSPNLMNTEAFF. CDR3 nucleotides: TGTGCCATCACTGCGGGCAGCCCGAATCTAATGAACACTGAAGCTTTCTTT.

The V gene is TRBV7-8, the J gene TRBJ1-2; unclear D gene. V lost 0 bases, J lost 2 bases, and 7 bases lay in between. CDR1 SGHVS and CDR2 FQNEAQ come from the germline V gene. CDR3 length: 14 residues. Written as DNA, the CDR3 is TGTGCCAGCAGCTTAGCGCCCCAAAACTATGGCTACACCTTC. Translating gives CASSLAPQNYGYTF.

The chain couples TRBV6-1 to TRBJ2-3; TRBD2 matches at 7 bases. Germline V gene data show CDR1 as MNHNS and CDR2 as SASEGT. V trimming: 8 bases; J trimming: 5 bases; junction bases outside the gene matches: 7. CDR3 length: 13 residues. CDR3 residues: CASGGWGGDTQYF. The CDR3 DNA is TGTGCCAGCGGTGGTTGGGGGGGAGATACGCAGTATTTT.

Written as DNA, the CDR3 is TGCGCCAGCAGCTTGGTGATCCGGGGGACTAGCGGGTACGAGCAGTACTTC. Translating gives CASSLVIRGTSGYEQYF. V and J are TRBV5-1 and TRBJ2-7, with 12 bases that match TRBD2. This CDR3 region has 17 residues. V lost 0 bases to trimming and J lost 4 bases; unmatched junction nucleotides: 8. Germline assignment: CDR1 SGHRS and CDR2 YFSETQ.

For this clone: A much larger clone lies a single base off, so this may be a read error. In the same sample, other DNA sequences code for this CDR3. The V gene is TRBV2, the J gene TRBJ2-3, with D unresolved. Germline values: CDR1 SNHLY, CDR2 FYNNEI. The V end was cut by 6 bases, the J end by 4 bases, with 5 bases between. CDR3 length: 11 residues. CDR3 DNA: TGTGCCAGCAGCCTCTCAGATACGCAGTATTTT. Translation: CASSLSDTQYF.

DNA for the CDR3: TGTGCCAGCAGTCCACCCTCTCTTGATACGCAGTATTTT. It translates to CASSPPSLDTQYF. V is TRBV7-9 and J is TRBJ2-3; D ambiguous. The length of the CDR3 is 13 residues. V lost 6 bases and J lost 6, with 13 bases in between. Germline lookup yields CDR1 SEHNR and CDR2 FQNEAQ (reference sequence).

V usage is TRBV10-3 and J usage is TRBJ2-7; D may be TRBD1 (5 bases). V was shortened by 6 bases and J by 0 bases, with 18 bases between the two germline ends. There are 16 residues in the CDR3. Germline V gene data show CDR1 as ENHRY and CDR2 as SYGVKD. CDR3 region: CAIRDEPRQISYEQYF. The CDR3 region has the DNA TGTGCCATCAGGGACGAGCCCCGACAGATCTCCTACGAGCAGTACTTC.

The chain has TRBV9 and TRBJ2-5; a weak D match, TRBD2 (5 bases). Germline CDR1 SGDLS, CDR2 YYNGEE. This CDR3 is built from 13 residues. V lost 3 bases, J lost 5 bases, and 11 bases lay in between. CDR3 sequence: CASSGRGMETQYF. The CDR3 region has the DNA TGTGCCAGCAGCGGAAGAGGGATGGAGACCCAGTACTTC.

The chain carries TRBV29-1 and TRBJ1-2; possible D gene TRBD1, 6 bases. The ends were cut back, 4 bases at V and 3 bases at J, with 21 bases in the middle. Germline V CDR1 and CDR2: SQVTM, ANQGSEA. The CDR3 length is 16 residues. The CDR3, as DNA: TGCAGCGTTGTTCGGGACACCTCCCTCGGCGACTATGGCTACACCTTC. The encoded protein is CSVVRDTSLGDYGYTF. The full variable domain, with the rest looked up from reference TRBV29-1 and TRBJ1-2, is SAVISQKPSRDICQRGTSLTIQCQVDSQVTMMFWYRQQPGQSLTLIATANQGSEATYESGFVIDKFPISRPNLTFSTLTVSNMSPEDSSIYLCSVVRDTSLGDYGYTFGSGTRLTVV.

V is TRBV19 and J is TRBJ1-6; tentatively, D is TRBD1 (6 bases). V lost 1 base, J lost 3 bases, and 10 bases lay in between. The CDR3 sequence is 16 residues long. Per the germline V gene, CDR1 is LNHDA and CDR2 is SQIVND (reference sequence). The CDR3 protein is CASSIGQELYNSPLHF. CDR3 DNA sequence: TGTGCCAGTAGTATAGGACAGGAACTCTATAATTCACCCCTCCACTTT.

This sequence joins TRBV5-1 and TRBJ2-2; D unclear. This CDR3 spans 12 amino acids. The V end was cut by 6 bases, the J end by 3 bases, with 6 bases between. From germline, CDR1 is SGHRS and CDR2 YFSETQ. The CDR3 is CASNWHTGELFF. CDR3 nucleotide sequence: TGCGCCAGCAACTGGCACACCGGGGAGCTGTTTTTT.

The chain couples TRBV27 to TRBJ2-1, with 8 bases fitting TRBD1. The CDR3 covers 14 residues. V shed 5 bases, J shed 3 bases, and the junction held 3 bases outside the gene matches. The V gene's germline CDR1 is MNHEY and CDR2 SMNVEV (reference sequence). CDR3 coding DNA: TGTGCCAGCAGTCACACAGGGGGCTACAATGAGCAGTTCTTC. Protein sequence: CASSHTGGYNEQFF.

The rearrangement joins TRBV6-1 to TRBJ2-2; D is ambiguous. V was trimmed by 11 bases and J by 6 bases, leaving 22 bases between them. Per germline, CDR1 MNHNS and CDR2 SASEGT. The CDR3 totals 15 residues. The chain's CDR3 is CAGTIEPEVPGELFF. The CDR3 DNA is TGTGCCGGCACAATTGAGCCCGAGGTCCCCGGGGAGCTGTTTTTT.